This T cell receptor (beta chain) was recorded in a study of shared clonotypes between healthy human individuals. Turning to this clone: Its antigen is not identified.

Deletions cut 5 bases from V and 1 base from J, with 14 bases between. Germline lookup yields CDR1 SGHAT and CDR2 FQDESV (reference sequence). The CDR3 loop spans 15 amino acids. TCRdb keeps only in-frame clones here, not all; method: immunoSEQ multiplex PCR. The table lists some 2,000,000 clones, over 85% of them singletons. Study-level findings and limits: Generally, estimated richness proved larger in naive subsets than it did in memory subsets. In having few donors, the study represented limited genetic and exposure-history diversity.

Researchers partitioned CD4+ cells into CD45RA+ naive and CD45RA-negative memory subsets. The V gene is TRBV11-1, the J gene TRBJ2-5, with D maybe TRBD2 (5 bases). Sequencing input: naive CD4+ T cells sorted from blood. The subset was: CD45RA+ positively selected. The sequence was collected from a man younger than 35 in good health. This CDR3 is CASSPGWPGQETQYF. CDR3 sequence (DNA): TGTGCCAGCAGCCCGGGGTGGCCCGGCCAAGAGACCCAGTACTTC.